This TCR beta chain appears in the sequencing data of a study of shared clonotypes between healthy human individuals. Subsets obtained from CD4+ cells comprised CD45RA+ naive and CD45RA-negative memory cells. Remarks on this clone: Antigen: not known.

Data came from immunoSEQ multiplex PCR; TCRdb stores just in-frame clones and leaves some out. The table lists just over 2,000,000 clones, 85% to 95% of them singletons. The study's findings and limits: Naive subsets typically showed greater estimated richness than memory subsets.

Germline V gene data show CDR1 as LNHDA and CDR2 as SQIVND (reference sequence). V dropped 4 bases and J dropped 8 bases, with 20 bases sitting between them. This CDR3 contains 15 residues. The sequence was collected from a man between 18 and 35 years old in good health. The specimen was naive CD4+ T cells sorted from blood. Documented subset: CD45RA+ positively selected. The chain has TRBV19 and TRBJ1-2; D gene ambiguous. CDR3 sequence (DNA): TGTGCCAGTAGTACAACGAAGGGCAGTGGTTTAGGCTACACCTTC. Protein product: CASSTTKGSGLGYTF.